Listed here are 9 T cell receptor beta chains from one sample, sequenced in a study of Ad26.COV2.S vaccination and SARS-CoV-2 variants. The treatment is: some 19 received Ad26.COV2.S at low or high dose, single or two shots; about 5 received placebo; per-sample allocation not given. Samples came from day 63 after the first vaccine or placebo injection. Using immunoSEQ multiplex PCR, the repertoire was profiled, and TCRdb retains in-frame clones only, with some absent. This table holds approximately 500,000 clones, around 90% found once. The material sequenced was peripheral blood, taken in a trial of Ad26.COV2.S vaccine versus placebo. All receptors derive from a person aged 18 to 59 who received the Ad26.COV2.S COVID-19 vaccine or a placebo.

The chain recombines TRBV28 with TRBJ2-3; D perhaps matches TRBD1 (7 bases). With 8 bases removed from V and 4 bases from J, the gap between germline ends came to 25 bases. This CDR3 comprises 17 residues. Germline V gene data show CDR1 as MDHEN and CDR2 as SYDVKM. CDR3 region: CASSLMRNRGLADTQYF. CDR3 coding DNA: TGTGCCAGCTCACTTATGAGAAACAGGGGACTCGCAGATACGCAGTATTTT.

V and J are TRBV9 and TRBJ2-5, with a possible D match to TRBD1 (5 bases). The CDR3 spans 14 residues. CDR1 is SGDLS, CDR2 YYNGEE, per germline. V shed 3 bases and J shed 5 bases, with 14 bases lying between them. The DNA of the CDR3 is TGTGCCAGCAGCGACCTAAGTAAGGGGGAGACCCAGTACTTC. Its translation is CASSDLSKGETQYF.

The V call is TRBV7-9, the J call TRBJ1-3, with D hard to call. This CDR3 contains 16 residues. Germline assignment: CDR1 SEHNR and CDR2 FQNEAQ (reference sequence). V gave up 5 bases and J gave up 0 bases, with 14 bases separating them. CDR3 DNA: TGTGCCAGCAGCCTACCCGGGCAGTTCTCTGGAAACACCATATATTTT. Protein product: CASSLPGQFSGNTIYF.

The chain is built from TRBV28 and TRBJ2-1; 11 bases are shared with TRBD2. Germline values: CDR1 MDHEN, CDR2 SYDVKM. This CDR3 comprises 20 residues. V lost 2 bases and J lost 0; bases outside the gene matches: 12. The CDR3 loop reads CASSLSGLAGPRSSYNEQFF. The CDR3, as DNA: TGTGCCAGCAGTTTAAGCGGACTAGCGGGCCCCAGAAGCTCCTACAATGAGCAGTTCTTC.

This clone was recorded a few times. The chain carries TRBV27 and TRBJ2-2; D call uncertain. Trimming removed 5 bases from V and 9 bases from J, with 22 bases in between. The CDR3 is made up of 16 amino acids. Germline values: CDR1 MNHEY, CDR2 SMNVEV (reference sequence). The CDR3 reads CASSPSGRTYGRELFF. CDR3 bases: TGTGCCAGCAGTCCTTCGGGCCGCACTTACGGGCGGGAGCTGTTTTTT.

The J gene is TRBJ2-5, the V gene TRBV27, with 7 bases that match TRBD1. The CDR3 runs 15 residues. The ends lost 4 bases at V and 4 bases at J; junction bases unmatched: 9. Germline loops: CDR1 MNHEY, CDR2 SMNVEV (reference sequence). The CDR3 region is CASSSIQGNGETQYF. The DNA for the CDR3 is TGTGCCAGCAGTTCCATACAGGGGAATGGAGAGACCCAGTACTTC.

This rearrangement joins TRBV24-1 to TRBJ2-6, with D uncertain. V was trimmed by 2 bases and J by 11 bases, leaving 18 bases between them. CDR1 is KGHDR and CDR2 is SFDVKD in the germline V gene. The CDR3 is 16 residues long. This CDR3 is CATSDWAPPGKDVLTF. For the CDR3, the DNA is TGTGCCACCAGTGATTGGGCCCCGCCCGGTAAAGACGTCCTGACTTTC.

The CDR3 here is CASSLPGLGTDTQYF. Here the CDR3 DNA reads TGTGCCAGCAGCTTGCCTGGTTTAGGCACAGATACGCAGTATTTT. This sequence joins TRBV5-4 and TRBJ2-3; D is undetermined. This CDR3 region has 15 residues. The V gene lost 1 base and the J gene lost 1 base, with 10 bases spanning the gap. Germline values: CDR1 SGHNT, CDR2 YYREEE (reference sequence).

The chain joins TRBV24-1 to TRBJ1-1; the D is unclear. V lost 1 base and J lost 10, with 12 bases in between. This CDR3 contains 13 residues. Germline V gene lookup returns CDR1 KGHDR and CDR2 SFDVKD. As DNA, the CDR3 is TGTGCCACCAGTGATTTCGGTCTAAGAGGAGCTTTCTTT. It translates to CATSDFGLRGAFF.